The 6 T cell receptor beta chains below come from one sample, sequenced in a study of T cell clusters in autoimmune cytopenias. Some 38,000 genome equivalents of blood DNA were amplified for TRB. Multiplex touch-down PCR amplified TRB using TRB-A and TRB-B pools in one tube. TCRdb reprocessed the multiplex PCR reads and keeps a single row for each CDR3 protein, giving no DNA. The sample has 10,000 to 15,000 distinct CDR3 sequences. Separately, the same data were catalogued under a study of T cell repertoires in aging, cancer and after chemotherapy.

Sequenced: peripheral blood. The receptors here all came from a human donor in good health.

This chain joins TRBV6-5 and TRBJ2-1. This CDR3 region has 15 residues. The germline V gene encodes CDR1 MNHEY and CDR2 SVGAGI. This CDR3 reads CASSLSRGPYNEQFF.

The rearrangement joins TRBV6-5 to TRBJ1-2. Germline-derived CDR1 and CDR2 are MNHEY and SVGAGI. The CDR3 has 13 amino acids. The CDR3 here is CASSSDGAYGYTF.

This rearrangement joins TRBV12-3 or TRBV12-4 to TRBJ2-7; checking the TCRdb D call of TRBD1 is not possible without DNA. This CDR3 region has 16 residues. The CDR3 loop reads CASQKRLRQSDSEQYF.

This clonotype is called medium-sized based on its frequency. The V and J genes are TRBV5-1 and TRBJ2-3; checking the TCRdb D call of TRBD1 is not possible without DNA. CDR1 is SGHRS and CDR2 is YFSETQ in the germline V gene. This CDR3 is built from 13 residues. The chain's CDR3 is CASGDGSTDTQYF. Drawing the rest from reference TRBV5-1 and TRBJ2-3, the complete variable domain is KAGVTQTPRYLIKTRGQQVTLSCSPISGHRSVSWYQQTPGQGLQFLFEYFSETQRNKGNFPGRFSGRQFSNSRSEMNVSTLELGDSALYLCASGDGSTDTQYFGPGTRLTVL.

The genes are TRBV6-6 and TRBJ1-2; TCRdb reports TRBD1, a call that lacks DNA to check it against. Germline assignment: CDR1 MNHNY and CDR2 SVGAGI (reference sequence). This CDR3 comprises 16 residues. This chain's CDR3 is CASSYSSGTGEAGYTF.

The chain employs TRBV6-1 and TRBJ1-2; TCRdb's D call, TRBD1, is unchecked because there is no DNA. Germline values: CDR1 MNHNS, CDR2 SASEGT. The CDR3 runs to 14 residues. The CDR3 region is CASTSRQGSLGYTF.